This note documents a single TCR beta chain sequence. Its antigen is unidentified. The sample originates from a study of T cells expressing NK-cell markers. The wider study: Sorted T-cell subsets CD3+CD56+NKG2C+, CD3+CD56+NKG2C- and CD3+CD56-NKG2C+ were TCR beta-sequenced. The study, taken as a whole, reports: These clonotypes, the leaders elsewhere, also led the CD3+CD56-NKG2C+ fraction in a handful of donors. Uncertainty persisted over the HCMV specificity of expanded NKG2C+ T cell clones.

The authors made TCR beta cDNA libraries by 5'RACE template switching. This switching added a universal primer site and UMIs. TCRdb re-called the 5' RACE reads and gives one entry per CDR3 protein, without DNA. The sample includes 550,000 to 600,000 distinct CDR3 sequences. Sequencing input: blood T cells: a sorted CD56 or NKG2C T cell subset, CD4+ or CD8+ T cells, or bulk PBMC T cells (not recorded which). The sequence derives from a man between 18 and 29 years old in good health.

This CDR3 reads CSVAKGLSGANVLTF. The rearrangement uses TRBV29-1 and TRBJ2-6; there is no DNA to check the TCRdb D call of TRBD1. The CDR3 contains 15 residues. Germline-derived CDR1 and CDR2 are SQVTM and ANQGSEA.